Here is one TCR beta chain with its context. Its antigen remains unknown. The sample is drawn from a study of response to subunit inactivated influenza vaccine. Study conclusions and caveats: With each seasonal influenza vaccination, the authors suggested, few new T cells are recruited.

Trimming took 0 bases from V and 5 from J, leaving 8 bases between them. The CDR3 loop spans 13 amino acids. Germline CDR1 reads GTSNPN; CDR2 reads SVGIG (reference sequence). TCRdb reprocessed the RT-PCR reads via MiXCR and lists one record per CDR3 protein. This sample carries fewer than 600,000 distinct CDR3 sequences, around 7.9% of them seen once, and the ten largest clones take around 13%. The input for sequencing was PBMCs from blood, taken less than 30 months after vaccination. The V call is TRBV30, the J call TRBJ2-1; no definite D call. This sequence was found in a man aged 45 to 70 who received an inactivated influenza vaccine. This CDR3 is CAWSVASHNEQFF. In nucleotides, the CDR3 is TGTGCCTGGAGTGTAGCTAGTCACAATGAGCAGTTCTTC.